Listed here are 16 T cell receptor beta chains from one sample, sequenced in a study of blood T cell repertoires in COVID-19. Clones were read by immunoSEQ multiplex PCR, and TCRdb kept only the in-frame ones, dropping some. The data contain about 300,000 clones, roughly 85% of them singletons. Input material: PBMCs or T cells enriched from blood (not recorded which). The origin of the receptors is a woman in her 30s who had been exposed to COVID-19.

The J gene is TRBJ1-3, the V gene TRBV28, with 8 bases identical to TRBD1. Germline CDR1 and CDR2: MDHEN and SYDVKM. The CDR3 consists of 16 residues. Trimming took 3 bases from V and 0 from J; bases not matched to a gene: 4. The CDR3 DNA follows: TGTGCCAGCAGTTTCTCCGACAGGGGCTCTGGAAACACCATATATTTT. Its translation: CASSFSDRGSGNTIYF.

The CDR3 region is CSARVTDTQYF. The CDR3 DNA reads as TGCAGTGCTAGAGTAACAGATACGCAGTATTTT. V and J are TRBV20-1 and TRBJ2-3; D is unresolved. CDR1 is DFQATT, CDR2 SNEGSKA, per germline (reference sequence). CDR3 size: 11 residues. V lost 1 base, J lost 3 bases, and 2 bases lay in between.

The chain uses TRBV19 and TRBJ2-3; unclear D gene. The CDR3 runs 12 residues. Germline lookup yields CDR1 LNHDA and CDR2 SQIVND (reference sequence). The V end lost 8 bases, the J end lost 0 bases, and 6 bases lay between the germline ends. The CDR3 DNA is TGTGCCAGTTCAGGTAGCACAGATACGCAGTATTTT. Translation gives CASSGSTDTQYF. Complete variable domain (other parts from reference TRBV19 and TRBJ2-3): DGGITQSPKYLFRKEGQNVTLSCEQNLNHDAMYWYRQDPGQGLRLIYYSQIVNDFQKGDIAEGYSVSREKKESFPLTVTSAQKNPTAFYLCASSGSTDTQYFGPGTRLTVL.

The CDR3: CASSDTSLTGLNEKLFF. CDR3 coding DNA: TGTGCCAGCAGCGACACGAGTTTGACAGGGCTTAATGAAAAACTGTTTTTT. V usage is TRBV2 and J usage is TRBJ1-4; 7 bases match TRBD1. V shed 6 bases, J shed 4 bases, and the junction held 14 bases outside the gene matches. CDR3 length: 17 amino acids. The germline V gene has CDR1 SNHLY and CDR2 FYNNEI.

The rearrangement joins TRBV30 to TRBJ1-1; TRBD1 matches at 8 bases. The length of the CDR3 is 13 residues. V dropped 7 bases and J dropped 3; count of bases not matched to a gene: 7. CDR1 and CDR2 from the germline V gene are GTSNPN and SVGIG (reference sequence). The DNA for the CDR3 is TGTGCCTTTGACAGGGGTATGTACACTGAAGCTTTCTTT. Translation gives CAFDRGMYTEAFF.

The rearrangement joins TRBV27 to TRBJ2-5, with 8 bases matching TRBD2. The J call may be in error: the DNA end matches TRBJ2-7 better. CDR3 length: 16 residues. CDR1 is MNHEY, CDR2 SMNVEV, per germline (reference sequence). Here the CDR3 DNA reads TGTGCCAGCAGTGATCCCGGGACTAGTTTGTCCTACGAGCAGTACTTC. Its translation: CASSDPGTSLSYEQYF.

The chain couples TRBV7-9 to TRBJ2-2, with D tentatively TRBD1 (5 bases). Trimming took 1 base from V and 1 from J, leaving 10 bases between them. CDR3 length: 16 amino acids. CDR1 is SEHNR and CDR2 is FQNEAQ in the germline V gene (reference sequence). CDR3 coding DNA: TGTGCCAGCAGCTTAGTGCCCCAGGGGAACACCGGGGAGCTGTTTTTT. It encodes CASSLVPQGNTGELFF. The full variable domain, with the rest looked up from reference TRBV7-9 and TRBJ2-2, is DTGVSQNPRHKITKRGQNVTFRCDPISEHNRLYWYRQTLGQGPEFLTYFQNEAQLEKSRLLSDRFSAERPKGSFSTLEIQRTEQGDSAMYLCASSLVPQGNTGELFFGEGSRLTVL.

This clone was detected only a few times. The rearrangement links TRBV5-1 to TRBJ2-5, with D unresolved. Germline-derived CDR1 and CDR2 are SGHRS and YFSETQ. V was pared by 5 bases and J by 5 bases, with 16 bases between. The CDR3 is 14 residues long. CDR3 sequence (DNA): TGCGCCAGCAGTCTATACCCGATCTGGGAGACCCAGTACTTC. It is translated as CASSLYPIWETQYF.

Comments on this clone: Distinct nucleotide sequences in the sample also encode this CDR3. This chain connects TRBV6-1 to TRBJ2-3; 7 bases align to TRBD2. With 3 bases clipped from V and 1 base from J, the junction kept 1 base outside the gene matches. The CDR3 consists of 14 residues. Per germline, CDR1 MNHNS and CDR2 SASEGT. This CDR3 reads CASSEGGGTDTQYF. The CDR3 DNA is TGTGCCAGCAGTGAGGGGGGGGGCACAGATACGCAGTATTTT.

V is TRBV5-4 and J is TRBJ1-2, with 7 bases fitting TRBD1. The CDR3 extends over 15 amino acids. Germline V gene lookup returns CDR1 SGHNT and CDR2 YYREEE (reference sequence). The V and J ends lost 2 bases and 4 bases, in that order; junction bases with no gene match: 8. The DNA of the CDR3 is TGTGCCAGCAGCTTAGGGGACAGCTCGAGCTATGGCTACACCTTC. Translating gives CASSLGDSSSYGYTF.

As DNA, the CDR3 is TGTGCCAGCAGCTTAGATCCGACTAGTTCAGATACGCAGTATTTT. Its protein is CASSLDPTSSDTQYF. V is TRBV11-3 and J is TRBJ2-3, with TRBD2 as a possible D gene (6 bases). V was shortened by 0 bases and J by 4 bases, with 11 bases between the two germline ends. The CDR3 consists of 15 residues. Germline V gives CDR1 SGHNT, CDR2 YENEEA.

This rearrangement joins TRBV28 to TRBJ2-5; 7 nucleotides match TRBD2. Trimming took 5 bases from V and 5 from J; bases not matched to a gene: 8. Germline V gene sequence: CDR1 MDHEN, CDR2 SYDVKM. This CDR3 region has 14 residues. CDR3 in DNA: TGTGCCAGCAGTATCACGGGGGAGGGGGAGACCCAGTACTTC. Protein product: CASSITGEGETQYF.

The chain combines TRBV12-3 or TRBV12-4 with TRBJ2-1, with 7 positions matching TRBD2. This CDR3 contains 13 residues. The V and J ends lost 7 bases and 3 bases, in that order; junction bases with no gene match: 3. CDR3 loop: CASTPGGYNEQFF. CDR3 in DNA: TGTGCCAGCACCCCGGGGGGCTACAATGAGCAGTTCTTC.

V usage is TRBV2 and J usage is TRBJ2-3; 10 nucleotides match TRBD1. Germline assignment: CDR1 SNHLY and CDR2 FYNNEI. CDR3 size: 17 residues. The V and J ends lost 5 bases and 7 bases, in that order; junction bases with no gene match: 15. The CDR3 DNA reads as TGTGCCAGCAGTACAAGAGTCCGGGACAGGGGATCAAATACGCAGTATTTT. Amino acid sequence: CASSTRVRDRGSNTQYF.

The CDR3 protein is CASRQGLSNQPQHF. The CDR3 DNA reads as TGTGCCAGCAGGCAGGGACTTAGCAATCAGCCCCAGCATTTT. The chain joins TRBV2 to TRBJ1-5; a possible D gene is TRBD1 (5 bases). V was clipped by 6 bases and J by 0 bases, with 9 bases between them. CDR1 and CDR2 from the germline V gene are SNHLY and FYNNEI. The CDR3 extends over 14 amino acids.

The genes are TRBV19 and TRBJ2-3, with TRBD2 matching over 12 bases. The length of the CDR3 is 17 residues. Germline trimming cut 4 bases from V and 4 bases from J; bases unmatched to any gene: 9. Germline V gene sequence: CDR1 LNHDA, CDR2 SQIVND (reference sequence). For the CDR3, the DNA is TGTGCCAGTAGTAAGGCTAGCGGGGGGGCGGTTGCAGATACGCAGTATTTT. Its protein is CASSKASGGAVADTQYF. Drawing the rest from reference TRBV19 and TRBJ2-3, the complete variable domain is DGGITQSPKYLFRKEGQNVTLSCEQNLNHDAMYWYRQDPGQGLRLIYYSQIVNDFQKGDIAEGYSVSREKKESFPLTVTSAQKNPTAFYLCASSKASGGAVADTQYFGPGTRLTVL.